The 26 T cell receptor beta chains presented below share a single source sample, sequenced in a study of blood T cells in healthy people across ages. Primers used in a second PCR of roughly 6 to 12 cycles were a sample-barcoded 5' primer and a J-beta primer mix. Using its own MiXCR run on the 5' RACE reads, TCRdb lists one record per CDR3 protein. The sample includes about 670,000 distinct CDR3 sequences, 45% to 60% seen only once; the top ten take roughly 13%. The sequencing sample was made of blood. All receptors come from an elderly woman in good health.

On this clonotype itself: It may be a read error: a sequence one base away is much more abundant. The chain recombines TRBV7-9 with TRBJ2-4, with unresolved D. The CDR3 covers 16 residues. CDR1 is SEHNR and CDR2 is FQNEAQ in the germline V gene (reference sequence). The V gene lost 1 base and the J gene lost 13 bases, with 23 bases spanning the gap. CDR3 in DNA: TGTGCCAGCAGCTTAGAAGTTTGGACGGCCAAAGTGGGGCAGTACTTC. Its translation: CASSLEVWTAKVGQYF.

This rearrangement joins TRBV5-1 to TRBJ2-1; 8 bases match TRBD2. The CDR3 runs 14 residues. CDR1 is SGHRS and CDR2 is YFSETQ in the germline V gene. The junction had 9 bases not matched to a gene; V was cut back by 5 bases and J by 8 bases. Here the CDR3 reads CASRPTPAGDEQFF. Written as DNA, the CDR3 is TGCGCCAGCAGGCCGACGCCAGCGGGAGATGAGCAGTTCTTC.

The chain employs TRBV12-5 and TRBJ2-1; tentative D call: TRBD2 (6 bases). The better agreement between TRBJ2-7 and the DNA end casts doubt on the J call. CDR3 size: 16 residues. Germline V gene sequence: CDR1 LGHNT, CDR2 FRNRAP. The CDR3 DNA sequence: TGTGCTAGTGGTTTGGCTCCCAATGGCGGGAACAATGAGCAGTACTTC. It encodes CASGLAPNGGNNEQYF.

The chain combines TRBV12-3 or TRBV12-4 with TRBJ2-1, with D perhaps matching TRBD2 (5 bases). CDR3 size: 14 residues. With 4 bases removed from V and 12 bases from J, the gap between germline ends came to 19 bases. The CDR3 nucleotides read TGTGCCAGCAGTTCAATTCCGGGGTGGATTGGGCAGTTCTTC. This sequence encodes CASSSIPGWIGQFF.

The table lists this clonotype with a few counts. V is TRBV11-1 and J is TRBJ2-1, with TRBD1 identical over 8 bases. CDR1 is SGHAT, CDR2 FQDESV, per germline (reference sequence). The J segment lost 6 bases and the V segment lost 6 bases, leaving 7 bases of the junction unmatched. This CDR3 spans 14 amino acids. CDR3 DNA sequence: TGTGCCAGCAGGTTTCAGGGGGCCCCCAATGAGCAGTTCTTC. Its translation: CASRFQGAPNEQFF.

The J gene is TRBJ1-3, the V gene TRBV6-6; no firm D call. The V end was cut by 4 bases, the J end by 7 bases, with 11 bases between. Germline V gene data show CDR1 as MNHNY and CDR2 as SVGAGI (reference sequence). The CDR3 spans 13 residues. The CDR3 DNA is TGTGCCAGCAGTTCGGCCTTACGGAACACCATATATTTT. Translating gives CASSSALRNTIYF.

This clonotype has just a few counts. The chain uses TRBV5-1 and TRBJ2-2; possibly TRBD1 for D (5 bases). The germline gives CDR1 SGHRS, CDR2 YFSETQ. The CDR3 contains 16 residues. V was trimmed by 7 bases and J by 2 bases, leaving 18 bases between them. CDR3 sequence (DNA): TGCGCCAGCTTCCCTGGGGCAGGGATAAACACCGGGGAGCTGTTTTTT. This sequence encodes CASFPGAGINTGELFF.

The chain has TRBV4-3 and TRBJ2-7; tentative D call: TRBD2 (6 bases). CDR3 length equals 18 residues. Germline loops: CDR1 LGHNA, CDR2 YSLEER. V was clipped by 2 bases and J by 0 bases, with 20 bases between them. CDR3 amino acids: CASSQHYSAGSSSYEQYF. The CDR3 DNA reads as TGCGCCAGCAGCCAACATTACTCCGCGGGATCTAGCTCCTACGAGCAGTACTTC.

This clonotype appeared many times. J is TRBJ2-7 and V is TRBV20-1; unclear D gene. V lost 5 bases, J lost 1 base, and 12 bases lay in between. In germline, CDR1 is DFQATT, CDR2 SNEGSKA (reference sequence). The CDR3 length is 13 residues. CDR3 loop: CSAPTDRSYEQYF. The CDR3 nucleotides are TGCAGTGCTCCGACTGACCGATCCTACGAGCAGTACTTC.

This chain links TRBV29-1 with TRBJ2-1; TRBD2 matches at 12 bases. The CDR3 covers 16 residues. CDR1 SQVTM and CDR2 ANQGSEA come from the germline V gene. J gave up 7 bases and V 4 bases, and 11 bases lay outside the gene matches. CDR3 loop: CSVGRTSGILRNEQFF. CDR3 bases: TGCAGCGTTGGCCGGACTAGCGGGATTCTGAGGAATGAGCAGTTCTTC.

The chain couples TRBV7-2 to TRBJ1-2, with D possibly being TRBD1 (5 bases). Germline values: CDR1 SGHTA, CDR2 FQGNSA. Trimming cost V 2 bases and J 4 bases, with 17 bases left between them. The CDR3 is 16 residues long. The CDR3 DNA is TGTGCCAGCAGCTTACGGGGGGACCGGGGTGGCTATGGCTACACCTTC. Residues: CASSLRGDRGGYGYTF.

This clonotype was observed at least ten times. The V call is TRBV4-1, the J call TRBJ2-4, with 7 bases aligning to TRBD1. Trimming at V came to 3 bases and at J to 4 bases, leaving 3 bases not matched to a gene. The germline V gene encodes CDR1 MGHRA and CDR2 YSYEKL. The CDR3 contains 14 residues. CDR3 coding DNA: TGCGCCAGCAGCCATCCGGGACAGAAAAACATTCAGTACTTC. Encoded protein: CASSHPGQKNIQYF.

This clonotype was detected ten times or more. V gene TRBV21-1 combines with J gene TRBJ1-2. TRBV21-1 corresponds to a pseudogene. The CDR3 loop spans 18 amino acids. The CDR3 DNA is TGTGCCAGCAGCAAAAAGGTGGGGAACGAGTTGGAAGACTATGGCTACACCTTC. Encoded protein: CASSKKVGNELEDYGYTF.

The sample holds many counts of this clonotype. The V and J genes are TRBV15 and TRBJ2-3; D not certain. V was pared by 5 bases and J by 0 bases, with 12 bases between. Germline V lookup: CDR1 LNHNV, CDR2 YYDKDF (reference sequence). CDR3 size: 15 residues. The CDR3 DNA follows: TGTGCCACCAGCCCGCCCTCGGGTAGCACAGATACGCAGTATTTT. Its translation is CATSPPSGSTDTQYF. Full variable domain (remainder filled in from reference TRBV15 and TRBJ2-3): DAMVIQNPRYQVTQFGKPVTLSCSQTLNHNVMYWYQQKSSQAPKLLFHYYDKDFNNEADTPDNFQSRRPNTSFCFLDIRSPGLGDTAMYLCATSPPSGSTDTQYFGPGTRLTVL.

This chain links TRBV24-1 with TRBJ2-1; 10 bases agree with TRBD2. CDR3 length: 18 amino acids. Germline CDR1 and CDR2: KGHDR and SFDVKD. Trimming cost V 3 bases and J 4 bases; bases outside gene matches: 11. CDR3 nucleotides: TGTGCCACCAGTGATCCATCCTTAGCGGGAGGTTCGTACAATGAGCAGTTCTTC. Residues: CATSDPSLAGGSYNEQFF.

The chain is built from TRBV12-3 or TRBV12-4 and TRBJ1-2; 8 nucleotides align to TRBD1. J lost 7 bases, V lost 7 bases, and 23 bases had no gene match. The CDR3 runs 18 residues. Here the CDR3 DNA reads TGTGCCAGCACCCCTTATCCCATTCCAGGGGGCAATGGGGGTGGCTACACCTTC. It codes for CASTPYPIPGGNGGGYTF.

This clonotype occurred many times. The V gene is TRBV5-1, the J gene TRBJ2-1; 10 bases are shared with TRBD1. Germline CDR1 SGHRS, CDR2 YFSETQ. The CDR3 spans 15 residues. The V gene end was trimmed by 9 bases and the J gene end by 3 bases; junction bases not matched to a gene: 9. The CDR3 DNA sequence: TGCGCCACCTCGACAGGGGGCGGTGGCTACAATGAGCAGTTCTTC. It translates to CATSTGGGGYNEQFF. The whole variable domain, filled in from reference TRBV5-1 and TRBJ2-1, reads KAGVTQTPRYLIKTRGQQVTLSCSPISGHRSVSWYQQTPGQGLQFLFEYFSETQRNKGNFPGRFSGRQFSNSRSEMNVSTLELGDSALYLCATSTGGGGYNEQFFGPGTRLTVL.

This clonotype has more than one count but fewer than ten. The chain recombines TRBV20-1 with TRBJ1-6; tentatively, D is TRBD1 (5 bases). The V end lost 0 bases, the J end lost 6 bases, and 12 bases lay between the germline ends. This CDR3 is built from 15 residues. CDR1 DFQATT and CDR2 SNEGSKA come from the germline V gene (reference sequence). CDR3 sequence: CSARDSGLFNSPLHF. The CDR3 coding sequence is TGCAGTGCTAGAGATTCAGGGCTCTTTAATTCACCCCTCCACTTT.

In the case of this clonotype: A single base separates this from a much larger clone, so it may be a read error. The rearrangement joins TRBV12-3 or TRBV12-4 to TRBJ2-7; D perhaps matches TRBD2 (6 bases). The CDR3 runs to 14 residues. The CDR3 DNA reads as TGTGCCGGCAGTCCGGCGGGGCAGGTAGTAACCCAGTACTTC. Protein sequence: CAGSPAGQVVTQYF.

The chain uses TRBV28 and TRBJ1-1; tentative D call: TRBD1 (5 bases). Germline V gives CDR1 MDHEN, CDR2 SYDVKM. Trimming shortened V by 5 bases and J by 0 bases, and 16 bases separated the two germline ends. This CDR3 region has 16 residues. The CDR3, as DNA: TGTGCCAGCAGTGAGACGGGACGTCTCATGAACACTGAAGCTTTCTTT. Its protein product is CASSETGRLMNTEAFF.

At least ten counts were recorded for this clonotype. The genes are TRBV6-5 and TRBJ2-3; 8 bases are shared with TRBD2. Germline CDR1 MNHEY, CDR2 SVGAGI. This CDR3 has 15 amino acids. The J segment lost 1 base and the V segment lost 1 base, leaving 1 base of the junction unmatched. The DNA for the CDR3 is TGTGCCAGCAGTTACTGGCGGGGGGGCACAGATACGCAGTATTTT. Its protein is CASSYWRGGTDTQYF.

The gene calls are TRBV20-1 and TRBJ1-1; D remains unclear. This CDR3 region has 13 residues. V lost 5 bases to trimming and J lost 7 bases, with 17 bases between them. Germline V gives CDR1 DFQATT, CDR2 SNEGSKA (reference sequence). In DNA form, the CDR3 reads TGCAGTGCTGGACCCCCCAAGTCAGGTGAAGCTTTCTTT. This codes for CSAGPPKSGEAFF.

The genes are TRBV12-3 or TRBV12-4 and TRBJ1-2; D might be TRBD1 (5 bases). The length of the CDR3 is 12 residues. The ends were cut back, 6 bases at V and 9 bases at J, with 14 bases in the middle. CDR3 nucleotides: TGTGCCAGCAGGGGACTTTCCAATAGCTACACCTTC. Protein product: CASRGLSNSYTF.

The chain couples TRBV25-1 to TRBJ2-4, with D tentatively TRBD2 (6 bases). The closer fit of TRBJ2-7 to the DNA end suggests the J call may be wrong. The CDR3 is 16 amino acids. CDR1 and CDR2 (germline): MGHDK, SYGVNS. The CDR3 spells CASSAVRTGDFYEQYF. The CDR3, as DNA: TGTGCCAGCAGTGCAGTTCGGACGGGGGATTTCTACGAGCAGTACTTC.

This clonotype was observed a handful of times. The rearrangement uses TRBV5-1 and TRBJ1-1; D gene unclear. V was trimmed by 0 bases and J by 6 bases, leaving 9 bases between them. The germline gives CDR1 SGHRS, CDR2 YFSETQ. The CDR3 totals 13 residues. DNA for the CDR3: TGCGCCAGCAGCTTGGTGCAGGACGCTGAAGCTTTCTTT. Its translation is CASSLVQDAEAFF.

A word on this clonotype: With only one base between it and a far larger clone, this is likely a read error. The chain combines TRBV5-1 with TRBJ2-7; D is unresolved. The CDR3 covers 13 residues. Germline V gene data show CDR1 as SGHRS and CDR2 as YFSETQ. For the CDR3, the DNA is TGCACCAGCAGCTTGCAGGACTCCTACGAGCAGTACTTC. It yields the protein CTSSLQDSYEQYF.